The present T cell receptor (beta chain) was sequenced within a study of beta chain features in type 1 diabetes. As for the study in general: Patients shared similar age, gender and cell yields with healthy donors. Points from the study as a whole: Shorter templates might be favored by PCR, equally in patients and controls. These data did not resolve whether HLA type affects TCRB rearrangement.

A few counts support this clone. The antigen is undetermined. Expressed TCRB transcripts were sequenced after all isolated RNA was converted to cDNA. Mean read depth for naive, central memory and regulatory T cell samples was around 3.8 million reads. Sequencing used immunoSEQ multiplex PCR; TCRdb keeps in-frame clones, though not all of them. Altogether under 300,000 clones are present, 25% to 30% being singletons, with the ten largest covering around 4%. This TCR was sampled from a man younger than 40 in good health. Sequencing was done on a sample of central memory CD4+ T cells from blood.

CDR3 bases: TGTGCCAGCCGGGACAGGGACTACAATGAGCAGTTCTTC. Translating it yields CASRDRDYNEQFF. The chain recombines TRBV27 with TRBJ2-1; 9 nucleotides agree with TRBD1. Trimming took 8 bases from V and 3 from J; bases not matched to a gene: 2. The CDR3 length is 13 residues. CDR1 is MNHEY, CDR2 SMNVEV, per germline (reference sequence).